Presented here are 5 T cell receptor beta chains from one specimen sequenced in a study of early T cells in non-severe SARS-CoV-2 infection (dated by TCRdb to the early 2020s). Libraries were built with 5' RACE. Data came from a NextSeq 500. The raw public reads went through TCRdb reprocessing: fastp at Q25, MiXCR clone calling, in-frame beta chains kept. Each record represents a unique CDR3 protein, reported with the most common genes and DNA among its rows. Present in this sample are 40,000 to 55,000 distinct CDR3 sequences, more than 6.5% of which were seen just once. The top ten hold around 7.9% of the sample. The sample was whole blood. Receptors originate from an adult who was a healthcare worker with PCR-confirmed SARS-CoV-2 infection or an uninfected control (not recorded which).

There are a few counts of this clonotype. The chain uses TRBV12-3 or TRBV12-4 and TRBJ2-7; D may be TRBD1 (6 bases). The CDR3 spans 15 residues. Deletions cut 4 bases from V and 0 bases from J, with 13 bases between. The CDR3 region has the DNA TGTGCCAGCAGTTATGGGGGCCTCCTCTCCTACGAGCAGTACTTC. This translates into CASSYGGLLSYEQYF.

This clonotype has at least ten counts. The rearrangement uses TRBV7-2 and TRBJ2-1; TRBD1 matches at 7 bases. J lost 0 bases, V lost 1 base, and 9 bases had no gene match. Germline V gene lookup returns CDR1 SGHTA and CDR2 FQGNSA. CDR3 length equals 18 residues. The CDR3 coding sequence is TGTGCCAGCAGCTTAGAGGGGGCCAGGGTACTCTCCTACAATGAGCAGTTCTTC. Protein: CASSLEGARVLSYNEQFF.

This clonotype was counted many times. The chain links TRBV10-1 to TRBJ1-1, with D uncertain. The CDR3 sequence is 13 residues long. V lost 0 bases and J lost 1, with 3 bases in between. Germline V CDR1 and CDR2: WNHNN, SYGVQD (reference sequence). CDR3 DNA sequence: TGCGCCAGCAGTGAGTCAAGGAACACTGAAGCTTTCTTT. Its protein product is CASSESRNTEAFF.

This clonotype has just a few counts. J is TRBJ2-1 and V is TRBV18; D is possibly TRBD2 (7 bases). Germline loops: CDR1 KGHSH, CDR2 LQKENI. This CDR3 has 16 amino acids. V was clipped by 5 bases and J by 2 bases, with 16 bases between them. In DNA form, the CDR3 reads TGTGCCAGCTCATTAAAGGGGGGGACTACCTACAATGAGCAGTTCTTC. Amino acid sequence: CASSLKGGTTYNEQFF.

This clonotype has at least ten counts. The rearrangement uses TRBV27 and TRBJ1-1; D remains ambiguous. This CDR3 is 14 amino acids long. Germline V lookup: CDR1 MNHEY, CDR2 SMNVEV (reference sequence). Trimming pared 5 bases from V and 0 bases from J, leaving 10 bases between. The CDR3, as DNA: TGTGCCAGCAGTCTAGACATCGTGAACACTGAAGCTTTCTTT. Translating gives CASSLDIVNTEAFF.